Shown below are 8 T cell receptor beta chains from a single sample sequenced in a study of T-cell memory formation after mild COVID-19. TCRdb re-derived calls from the 5' RACE reads in MiXCR, one entry per CDR3 protein. The data show roughly 560,000 distinct CDR3 sequences, about a fifth seen once. The source material was PBMCs or a T cell subset sorted from them (not recorded which). The receptor set was obtained from an adult woman who had mild COVID-19 (a few samples of this study predate the infection). Cell type and time point are not known.

There are many counts of this clonotype. The chain has TRBV7-8 and TRBJ2-5, with 10 bases lining up with TRBD2. Germline-derived CDR1 and CDR2 are SGHVS and FQNEAQ. There are 16 residues in the CDR3. With V trimmed by 5 bases and J by 5 bases, 11 bases remained unmatched. The CDR3 protein is CASSPRKRGGLETQYF. The CDR3 nucleotides are TGTGCCAGCAGCCCTCGGAAGCGGGGGGGCCTCGAGACCCAGTACTTC.

The rearrangement uses TRBV3-1 and TRBJ2-1, with a weak D call TRBD2 (5 bases). Germline loops: CDR1 LGHDT, CDR2 YNNKEL (reference sequence). This CDR3 contains 16 residues. Trimming left V 3 bases short and J 1 base short, with 13 bases between. CDR3 in amino acids: CASSQSSGLSYNEQFF. CDR3 nucleotides: TGTGCCAGCAGCCAGTCCTCGGGGTTATCCTACAATGAGCAGTTCTTC.

Only a few counts were recorded for this clonotype. V gene TRBV30 combines with J gene TRBJ1-2; D is unclear. CDR3 size: 15 residues. Trimming removed 6 bases at V and 1 base at J, with 18 bases between. Germline CDR1 and CDR2: GTSNPN and SVGIG (reference sequence). The CDR3 nucleotides are TGTGCCTGCTTGCGCCAAGGTGGAATTAACTATGGCTACACCTTC. This translates into CACLRQGGINYGYTF. Filled out from reference TRBV30 and TRBJ1-2, the complete variable domain reads SQTIHQWPATLVQPVGSPLSLECTVEGTSNPNLYWYRQAAGRGLQLLFYSVGIGQISSEVPQNLSASRPQDRQFILSSKKLLLSDSGFYLCACLRQGGINYGYTFGSGTRLTVV.

This clonotype was observed many times. One junction end does not reproduce the germline sequence, and a read error may be involved. This chain connects TRBV5-1 to TRBJ2-3; 10 positions agree with TRBD2. Germline loops: CDR1 SGHRS, CDR2 YFSETQ. The CDR3 has 16 residues. The CDR3 DNA is TGTGCCAGCAGTTTAACTAGCGGGACTAGCACAGATACGCAGTATTTT. Translating it yields CASSLTSGTSTDTQYF.

This chain uses TRBV9 with TRBJ2-5, with 7 positions matching TRBD1. This CDR3 has 15 amino acids. V dropped 3 bases and J dropped 0; count of bases not matched to a gene: 5. Germline V CDR1 and CDR2: SGDLS, YYNGEE. CDR3 nucleotide sequence: TGTGCCAGCAGCGGGAGCACAGGGGACCAAGAGACCCAGTACTTC. As protein: CASSGSTGDQETQYF.

The chain uses TRBV7-9 and TRBJ2-5, with 7 bases that match TRBD1. CDR1 is SEHNR and CDR2 is FQNEAQ in the germline V gene (reference sequence). With V trimmed by 5 bases and J by 4 bases, 10 bases remained unmatched. There are 15 residues in the CDR3. Written as DNA, the CDR3 is TGTGCCAGCAGCCTTTTCGAGGGGGCCGGAGAGACCCAGTACTTC. Translating it yields CASSLFEGAGETQYF.

This clonotype was counted many times. The chain couples TRBV7-9 to TRBJ2-5, with D perhaps matching TRBD1 (5 bases). Trimming took 6 bases from V and 2 from J, leaving 10 bases between them. There are 13 residues in the CDR3. CDR1 SEHNR and CDR2 FQNEAQ come from the germline V gene (reference sequence). CDR3 in DNA: TGTGCCAGCAGTTCAGGGCCTCAAGAGACCCAGTACTTC. Translating it yields CASSSGPQETQYF. Based on the CDR3 plus reference TRBV7-9 and TRBJ2-5, the full variable domain is DTGVSQNPRHKITKRGQNVTFRCDPISEHNRLYWYRQTLGQGPEFLTYFQNEAQLEKSRLLSDRFSAERPKGSFSTLEIQRTEQGDSAMYLCASSSGPQETQYFGPGTRLLVL.

In its sample, this clonotype was seen a few times. This chain uses TRBV5-1 with TRBJ2-1; D may be TRBD1 (6 bases). V shed 0 bases and J shed 8 bases, with 18 bases lying between them. CDR1 is SGHRS and CDR2 is YFSETQ in the germline V gene. CDR3 length: 16 amino acids. The CDR3 here is CASSLGVGRGKDEQFF. DNA of the CDR3: TGCGCCAGCAGCTTGGGGGTTGGCAGGGGTAAGGATGAGCAGTTCTTC.